A single sample gave rise to the 30 T cell receptor beta chains below, sequenced in a study of long-term antiretroviral therapy in people with HIV. Runs used v3.0 of the immunoSEQ assay and were done at survey level. Clones were sequenced by immunoSEQ multiplex PCR, and TCRdb holds only the in-frame ones, with some missing. The table shows tens of thousands of clones, with more than 95% occurring only once. Sequencing was performed on unsorted PBMCs, taken 6.9 years after starting antiretroviral therapy. Receptors originate from a man aged 25-40 years with HIV.

This CDR3 reads CASSLGGLGNYGYTF. In DNA, the CDR3 is TGTGCCAGCAGTTTAGGAGGGCTAGGGAACTATGGCTACACCTTC. The chain uses TRBV6-5 and TRBJ1-2; D unclear. CDR3 length: 15 amino acids. V was cut by 4 bases and J by 2 bases, with 14 bases left in between. CDR1 is MNHEY and CDR2 is SVGAGI in the germline V gene.

This clone was detected once. The genes are TRBV15 and TRBJ1-1, with D unclear. The CDR3 consists of 13 residues. Germline CDR1 LNHNV, CDR2 YYDKDF (reference sequence). Trimming stripped 8 bases from V and 1 base from J, with 11 bases between. The CDR3 spells CATAGTENTEAFF. The CDR3 nucleotides read TGTGCCACCGCGGGAACCGAGAACACTGAAGCTTTCTTT.

The chain is built from TRBV7-2 and TRBJ2-3; the D is unclear. The germline CDR1 and CDR2 sequences are SGHTA and FQGNSA. Trimming shortened V by 2 bases and J by 5 bases, and 8 bases separated the two germline ends. The CDR3 contains 13 residues. The CDR3 DNA reads TGTGCCAGCAGCTTAAGTCCGGGAGATACGCAGTATTTT. Translated, it gives CASSLSPGDTQYF.

This clone was detected only once. The chain is built from TRBV2 and TRBJ2-3; D perhaps matches TRBD2 (7 bases). The CDR3 loop spans 14 amino acids. V lost 8 bases and J lost 3, with 15 bases in between. In germline, CDR1 is SNHLY, CDR2 FYNNEI. CDR3 residues: CASGREGETDTQYF. Here the CDR3 DNA reads TGTGCCAGCGGGAGGGAGGGGGAGACAGATACGCAGTATTTT.

The chain recombines TRBV28 with TRBJ2-4; 8 bases fit TRBD1. CDR3 size: 12 residues. Germline V CDR1 and CDR2: MDHEN, SYDVKM. V lost 6 bases to trimming and J lost 9 bases; unmatched junction nucleotides: 4. The CDR3 region is CASRDRVGIQYF. The CDR3 nucleotides read TGTGCCAGCAGGGACAGGGTTGGCATTCAGTACTTC.

This clone was found once. The chain joins TRBV6-6 to TRBJ1-1; no firm D call. V lost 2 bases and J 0 bases, leaving 7 bases between the germline ends. Germline assignment: CDR1 MNHNY and CDR2 SVGAGI (reference sequence). This CDR3 is built from 14 residues. The DNA for the CDR3 is TGTGCCAGCAGTTACGCACCTATGAACACTGAAGCTTTCTTT. It encodes CASSYAPMNTEAFF.

The V gene is TRBV2, the J gene TRBJ1-1, with D perhaps matching TRBD1 (5 bases). This CDR3 is 15 amino acids long. Germline lookup yields CDR1 SNHLY and CDR2 FYNNEI. V was shortened by 1 base and J by 2 bases, with 11 bases between the two germline ends. Here the CDR3 reads CASSEEVRGNTEAFF. The CDR3 nucleotides read TGTGCCAGCAGTGAAGAGGTTAGGGGTAACACTGAAGCTTTCTTT.

The genes are TRBV5-4 and TRBJ2-2, with a possible D match to TRBD1 (6 bases). Trimming took 9 bases from V and 4 from J, leaving 16 bases between them. CDR3 length equals 14 residues. Germline-derived CDR1 and CDR2 are SGHNT and YYREEE (reference sequence). This CDR3 reads CATDDRQSTGELFF. In DNA, the CDR3 is TGTGCCACCGACGACAGGCAAAGCACCGGGGAGCTGTTTTTT.

The chain recombines TRBV6-1 with TRBJ2-5; D is ambiguous. There are 13 residues in the CDR3. Germline-derived CDR1 and CDR2 are MNHNS and SASEGT. V dropped 3 bases and J dropped 2 bases, with 7 bases sitting between them. The CDR3 loop is CASSEDHQETQYF. Here the CDR3 DNA reads TGTGCCAGCAGTGAGGACCATCAAGAGACCCAGTACTTC.

The J gene is TRBJ1-1, the V gene TRBV6-5; D may be TRBD1 (6 bases). In germline, CDR1 is MNHEY, CDR2 SVGAGI. V dropped 4 bases and J dropped 2 bases, with 14 bases sitting between them. CDR3 size: 15 residues. Here the CDR3 reads CASSFSNRANTEAFF. CDR3 nucleotides: TGTGCCAGCAGTTTTTCTAACAGGGCAAACACTGAAGCTTTCTTT.

The chain links TRBV11-1 to TRBJ2-5, with D possibly TRBD2 on 5 matching bases. The germline CDR1 and CDR2 sequences are SGHAT and FQDESV (reference sequence). The CDR3 runs to 16 residues. Trimming took off 4 bases at V and 1 base at J, with 16 bases between the two ends. CDR3 coding DNA: TGTGCCAGCAGCTCCTCACCCGAGGGCTTCCAAGAGACCCAGTACTTC. Translated: CASSSSPEGFQETQYF.

The rearrangement uses TRBV19 and TRBJ2-1, with 9 bases that match TRBD2. The CDR3 has 17 amino acids. The germline V gene has CDR1 LNHDA and CDR2 SQIVND (reference sequence). The junction had 11 bases not matched to a gene; V was cut back by 4 bases and J by 4 bases. The CDR3, as DNA: TGTGCCAGTAGTACACTTATAGCGGGAGAAAGTTACAATGAGCAGTTCTTC. Encoded protein: CASSTLIAGESYNEQFF.

This rearrangement joins TRBV1 to TRBJ2-7; TRBD2 is taken as the D call from the table, unchecked against the DNA. TRBV1 is assigned pseudogene status. The CDR3 runs 16 residues. DNA for the CDR3: TGCACCAGCAGCCAAGGTCGGCTAGCGGCGGGTTACGAGCAGTACTTC. As protein: CTSSQGRLAAGYEQYF.

The CDR3 sequence is CASSYSGQGAQPQHF. The CDR3, as DNA: TGTGCCAGCAGTTACTCTGGACAGGGGGCCCAGCCCCAGCATTTT. This rearrangement joins TRBV6-5 to TRBJ1-5; 11 bases agree with TRBD1. The CDR3 is made up of 15 amino acids. Germline loops: CDR1 MNHEY, CDR2 SVGAGI. V dropped 0 bases and J dropped 7; count of bases not matched to a gene: 2.

V is TRBV7-2 and J is TRBJ2-7; 7 positions match TRBD2. CDR3 length equals 17 residues. CDR1 is SGHTA and CDR2 is FQGNSA in the germline V gene. With 2 bases clipped from V and 6 bases from J, the junction kept 16 bases outside the gene matches. CDR3 DNA sequence: TGTGCCAGCAGCTTACTCTCTATGGGCGGGAGAAGCGGCGAGCAGTACTTC. Amino acids: CASSLLSMGGRSGEQYF.

This chain connects TRBV7-3 to TRBJ2-6; TRBD1 matches 8 bases. The CDR3 contains 19 residues. Germline lookup yields CDR1 SGHTA and CDR2 FQGTGA. V lost 5 bases, J lost 3 bases, and 15 bases stayed unmatched. CDR3 DNA: TGTGCCAGCAGCGACCCCAGGGGGCCCGGTGTTGTTGGGGCCAACGTCCTGACTTTC. This sequence encodes CASSDPRGPGVVGANVLTF.

The chain links TRBV9 to TRBJ1-3; 7 bases agree with TRBD1. Germline V gene lookup returns CDR1 SGDLS and CDR2 YYNGEE. The ends lost 0 bases at V and 3 bases at J; junction bases unmatched: 9. The CDR3 is 17 residues long. CDR3 in amino acids: CASSVGGGRFLGNTIYF. CDR3 nucleotides: TGTGCCAGCAGCGTAGGAGGGGGCAGATTCCTTGGAAACACCATATATTTT.

V and J are TRBV10-3 and TRBJ2-1; 8 bases map to TRBD2. Germline assignment: CDR1 ENHRY and CDR2 SYGVKD. The CDR3 length is 16 residues. Trimming removed 4 bases from V and 8 bases from J; junction bases left unmatched: 13. In nucleotides, the CDR3 is TGTGCCATCAGTGCTACGGGAGGGGGGGAGGGGGATGAGCAGTTCTTC. Its protein product is CAISATGGGEGDEQFF.

The V and J genes are TRBV7-2 and TRBJ1-1, with D perhaps TRBD1 (6 bases). With 0 bases removed from V and 4 bases from J, the gap between germline ends came to 9 bases. Germline CDR1 reads SGHTA; CDR2 reads FQGNSA. The CDR3 spans 14 residues. The CDR3 region has the DNA TGTGCCAGCAGCTTAGCGCGGGGGGCCACTGAAGCTTTCTTT. Translating it yields CASSLARGATEAFF.

The gene calls are TRBV19 and TRBJ1-2, with D tentatively TRBD1 (5 bases). Germline lookup yields CDR1 LNHDA and CDR2 SQIVND (reference sequence). The CDR3 sequence is 13 residues long. Between the trimmed V and J ends, which lost 5 bases and 4 bases, there was a span of 11 bases. CDR3 region: CASSARDGYGYTF. The CDR3 region has the DNA TGTGCCAGTAGTGCCCGGGACGGCTATGGCTACACCTTC.

The chain carries TRBV20-1 and TRBJ2-5; perhaps TRBD1 as D (5 bases). Between the trimmed V and J ends, which lost 6 bases and 5 bases, there was a span of 10 bases. This CDR3 is 11 amino acids long. Per the germline V gene, CDR1 is DFQATT and CDR2 is SNEGSKA (reference sequence). CDR3 protein: CSASGSETQYF. The CDR3 region has the DNA TGCAGTGCATCAGGGTCCGAGACCCAGTACTTC.

J is TRBJ2-7 and V is TRBV21-1; no check of the table's D call, TRBD2, against the DNA was made. TRBV21-1 is labeled a pseudogene. CDR3 length equals 18 residues. CDR3: CASSKDWEGWPSSYEQYF. The CDR3 DNA reads TGTGCCAGCAGCAAAGATTGGGAGGGGTGGCCAAGCTCCTACGAGCAGTACTTC.

The chain couples TRBV7-2 to TRBJ1-3; TRBD1 might be the D (5 bases). Germline CDR1 reads SGHTA; CDR2 reads FQGNSA. Trimming removed 6 bases at V and 4 bases at J, with 13 bases between. This CDR3 is 14 amino acids long. The CDR3 spells CASRPAGWGNTIYF. CDR3 DNA: TGTGCCAGCAGGCCGGCAGGGTGGGGAAACACCATATATTTT.

This chain uses TRBV7-6 with TRBJ2-1; 8 positions agree with TRBD2. V shed 1 base and J 3 bases; nucleotides not matched to a gene: 5. The CDR3 has 16 residues. Looked up from germline, CDR1 is SGHVS and CDR2 is FNYEAQ. In nucleotides, the CDR3 is TGTGCCAGCAGCTTAGAAGCTAGCGGGCTCTACAATGAGCAGTTCTTC. It yields the protein CASSLEASGLYNEQFF.

The V call is TRBV5-1, the J call TRBJ2-2; 8 bases line up with TRBD1. The CDR3 covers 15 residues. The V and J ends lost 7 bases and 8 bases, in that order; junction bases with no gene match: 13. Per the germline V gene, CDR1 is SGHRS and CDR2 is YFSETQ. CDR3: CASSDPGRGLGELFF. The DNA of the CDR3 is TGCGCCAGCTCAGATCCCGGCAGGGGGCTTGGGGAGCTGTTTTTT.

This chain joins TRBV5-4 and TRBJ2-3; the match to TRBD2 covers 8 bases. V gave up 5 bases and J gave up 4 bases; unmatched junction bases: 9. Germline V gives CDR1 SGHNT, CDR2 YYREEE (reference sequence). This CDR3 contains 15 residues. The CDR3 sequence: CASSGAGGDSDTQYF. CDR3 sequence (DNA): TGTGCCAGCAGTGGGGCCGGGGGGGACTCAGATACGCAGTATTTT.

V usage is TRBV9 and J usage is TRBJ2-2, with TRBD2 matching 7 bases. The J segment lost 6 bases and the V segment lost 4 bases, leaving 9 bases of the junction unmatched. The CDR3 consists of 15 residues. The germline V gene encodes CDR1 SGDLS and CDR2 YYNGEE. The CDR3 DNA follows: TGTGCCAGCAGCCCTCAGGGAGGGGTGTCCGGGGAGCTGTTTTTT. Residues: CASSPQGGVSGELFF.

The rearrangement joins TRBV18 to TRBJ1-4; 9 nucleotides line up with TRBD1. The germline CDR1 and CDR2 sequences are KGHSH and LQKENI. The ends lost 2 bases at V and 4 bases at J; junction bases unmatched: 2. This CDR3 has 15 residues. The CDR3 is CASSPNRGRNEKLFF. The DNA of the CDR3 is TGTGCCAGCTCACCAAACAGGGGGCGTAATGAAAAACTGTTTTTT.

The V gene is TRBV7-9, the J gene TRBJ1-4; D perhaps matches TRBD1 (5 bases). From germline, CDR1 is SEHNR and CDR2 FQNEAQ (reference sequence). This CDR3 is 16 amino acids long. V dropped 0 bases and J dropped 4 bases, with 12 bases sitting between them. This CDR3 reads CASSLARRGINEKLFF. The CDR3 DNA reads TGTGCCAGCAGCTTAGCTAGGAGGGGCATTAATGAAAAACTGTTTTTT.

CDR3 nucleotides: TGCGCCAGCAGCCAAGCCTGGGGGACGGAGTCCTATAGCAATCAGCCCCAGCATTTT. This translates into CASSQAWGTESYSNQPQHF. The gene calls are TRBV4-1 and TRBJ1-5, with a possible D match to TRBD1 (5 bases). From germline, CDR1 is MGHRA and CDR2 YSYEKL. This CDR3 has 19 amino acids. The V end lost 1 base, the J end lost 0 bases, and 19 bases lay between the germline ends.